The present T cell receptor (beta chain) was sequenced within a study of CD8+ T cells in alopecia areata. Study findings and constraints: Lesional scalp, especially alopecia totalis/universalis, showed higher clonality than normal scalp. Sharing of TCR sequences between patients (possibly for HLA-related reasons) was less clear than in mice.

The V segment lost 4 bases and the J segment 6 bases; nucleotides outside the gene matches: 2. Germline V gives CDR1 LNHDA, CDR2 SQIVND (reference sequence). The CDR3 has 12 residues. The sequencing template was cDNA reverse transcribed from extracted RNA. Sequencing was performed with immunoSEQ multiplex PCR; in TCRdb, only in-frame clones are kept and a portion is missing. This sample has around 190,000 clones; 56% occur once, and the top ten carry roughly 5.3%. Worth noting for this clone: The antigen is not known.

The rearrangement links TRBV19 to TRBJ1-1, with 7 bases aligning to TRBD1. The receptor comes from a human donor in good health. What was sequenced was CD8+ T cells sorted from blood. The CDR3 loop reads CASSSTGAEAFF. As DNA, the CDR3 is TGTGCCAGTAGTAGTACAGGGGCTGAAGCTTTCTTT. Filled out from reference TRBV19 and TRBJ1-1, the complete variable domain reads DGGITQSPKYLFRKEGQNVTLSCEQNLNHDAMYWYRQDPGQGLRLIYYSQIVNDFQKGDIAEGYSVSREKKESFPLTVTSAQKNPTAFYLCASSSTGAEAFFGQGTRLTVV.